These T cell receptor beta chains were read from a single sample in a study of patients and donors after allogeneic stem cell transplantation. TCRdb re-called the RT-PCR reads with MiXCR, one entry per CDR3 protein. The sample lists about 160,000 distinct CDR3 sequences, 24% occurring once. Sample: blood, either unsorted or a sorted T cell fraction (not recorded which). The receptors come from a human donor who was either an allogeneic HSCT recipient or a stem cell or donor lymphocyte infusion donor (not recorded which). It is not recorded whose cells these are; they may come from a transplant donor. Each CDR3 is given with its conserved first and last residue. Fields, in order: D gene, V gene, clone size, J gene, CDR3 DNA, CDR3 protein. A D gene is named only where the DNA matches it firmly. Expanded clones are given a class, and other clones once, few, many or no size at all.

d_gene: -
v_gene: TRBV4-3
abundance: -
j_gene: TRBJ2-1
CDR3nt: TGCGCCAGCAGCCCTCAGGGAGACCCAAATCCGAGCGGCAATGAGCAGTTCTTC
CDR3aa: CASSPQGDPNPSGNEQFF

d_gene: TRBD2
v_gene: TRBV7-9
abundance: -
j_gene: TRBJ2-1
CDR3nt: TGTGCCAGCAGCTTAGCGTATTTTCAGGCGGGAGCCTCCTACAATGAGCAGTTCTTC
CDR3aa: CASSLAYFQAGASYNEQFF

d_gene: -
v_gene: TRBV29-1
abundance: few
j_gene: TRBJ1-2
CDR3nt: TGCAGCGCCACGCTGTTAGGGGCGGAGGGTGGCTACACCTTC
CDR3aa: CSATLLGAEGGYTF

d_gene: -
v_gene: TRBV12-3/TRBV12-4
abundance: few
j_gene: TRBJ2-3
CDR3nt: TGTGCCAGTAGACCAGGGTCTAGCACAGATACGCAGTATTTT
CDR3aa: CASRPGSSTDTQYF

d_gene: -
v_gene: TRBV7-2
abundance: -
j_gene: TRBJ1-4
CDR3nt: TGTGCCAGCAGCTTAATCGGGTTTGATGAAAAACTGTTTTTT
CDR3aa: CASSLIGFDEKLFF

d_gene: TRBD1
v_gene: TRBV24-1
abundance: few
j_gene: TRBJ2-3
CDR3nt: TGTGCCACCAGTGATTTGAGGCAGGGGGCGAGAGATACGCAGTATTTT
CDR3aa: CATSDLRQGARDTQYF

d_gene: -
v_gene: TRBV6-5
abundance: -
j_gene: TRBJ1-1
CDR3nt: TGTGCCAGCAGTTACGCCAGGGGGAACACTGAAGCTTTCTTT
CDR3aa: CASSYARGNTEAFF

d_gene: -
v_gene: TRBV18
abundance: -
j_gene: TRBJ2-5
CDR3nt: TGTGCCAGCTCACCTCAGGAAGAGACCCAGTACTTC
CDR3aa: CASSPQEETQYF

d_gene: -
v_gene: TRBV29-1
abundance: -
j_gene: TRBJ1-1
CDR3nt: TGCAGCGGGTGGACAGCGAACACTGAAGCTTTCTTT
CDR3aa: CSGWTANTEAFF

d_gene: -
v_gene: TRBV6-5
abundance: -
j_gene: TRBJ1-1
CDR3nt: TGTGCCAGCAACAAGGGGTCCCCTCCGAACACTGAAGCTTTCTTT
CDR3aa: CASNKGSPPNTEAFF

d_gene: -
v_gene: TRBV20-1
abundance: -
j_gene: TRBJ2-2
CDR3nt: TGCAGTGCTAGCGCACCGAACACCGGGGAGCTGTTTTTT
CDR3aa: CSASAPNTGELFF